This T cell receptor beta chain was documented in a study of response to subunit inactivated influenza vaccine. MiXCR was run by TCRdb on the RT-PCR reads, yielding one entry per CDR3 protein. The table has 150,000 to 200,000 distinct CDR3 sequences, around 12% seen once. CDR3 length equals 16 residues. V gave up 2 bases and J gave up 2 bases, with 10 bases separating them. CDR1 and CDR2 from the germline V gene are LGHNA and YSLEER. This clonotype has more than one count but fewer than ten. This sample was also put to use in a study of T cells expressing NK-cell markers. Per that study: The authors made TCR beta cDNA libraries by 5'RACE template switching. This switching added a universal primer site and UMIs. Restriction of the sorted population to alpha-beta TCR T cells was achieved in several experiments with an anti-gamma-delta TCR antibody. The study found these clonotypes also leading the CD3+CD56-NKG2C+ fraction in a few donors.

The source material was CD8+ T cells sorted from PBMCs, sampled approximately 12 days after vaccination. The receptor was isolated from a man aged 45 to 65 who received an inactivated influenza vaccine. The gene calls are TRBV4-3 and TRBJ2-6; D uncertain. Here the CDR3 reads CASSQSRLAGANVLTF. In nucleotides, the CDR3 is TGCGCCAGCAGCCAATCCCGACTGGCTGGGGCCAACGTCCTGACTTTC.